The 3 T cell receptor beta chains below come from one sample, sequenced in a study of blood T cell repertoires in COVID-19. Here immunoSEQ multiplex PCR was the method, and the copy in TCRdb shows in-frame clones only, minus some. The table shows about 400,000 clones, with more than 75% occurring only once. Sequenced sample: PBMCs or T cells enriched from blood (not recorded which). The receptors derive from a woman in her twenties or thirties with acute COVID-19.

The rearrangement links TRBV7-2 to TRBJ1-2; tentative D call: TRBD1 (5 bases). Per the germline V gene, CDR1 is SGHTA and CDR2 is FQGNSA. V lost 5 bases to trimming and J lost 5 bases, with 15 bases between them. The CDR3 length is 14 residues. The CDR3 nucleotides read TGTGCCAGCAGCCTAACCCCACGGGGGTATGGCTACACCTTC. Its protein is CASSLTPRGYGYTF.

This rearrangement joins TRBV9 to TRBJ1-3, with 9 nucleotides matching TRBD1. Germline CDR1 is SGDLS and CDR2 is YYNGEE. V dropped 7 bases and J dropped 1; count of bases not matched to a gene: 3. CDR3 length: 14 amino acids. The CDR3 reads CASDRGDSGNTIYF. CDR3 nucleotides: TGTGCCAGCGACAGGGGGGATTCTGGAAACACCATATATTTT.

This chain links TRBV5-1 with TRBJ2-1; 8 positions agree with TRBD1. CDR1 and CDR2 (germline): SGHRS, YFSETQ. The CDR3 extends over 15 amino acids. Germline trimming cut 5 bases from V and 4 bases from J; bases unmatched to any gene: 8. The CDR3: CASSFGDRRYNEQFF. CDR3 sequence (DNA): TGCGCCAGCAGTTTTGGGGACAGGAGATACAATGAGCAGTTCTTC. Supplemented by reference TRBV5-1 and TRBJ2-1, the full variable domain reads KAGVTQTPRYLIKTRGQQVTLSCSPISGHRSVSWYQQTPGQGLQFLFEYFSETQRNKGNFPGRFSGRQFSNSRSEMNVSTLELGDSALYLCASSFGDRRYNEQFFGPGTRLTVL.